A single sample gave rise to the 5 T cell receptor beta chains below, sequenced in a study of blood T cells in healthy people across ages. A sample-barcoded 5' primer and a J-beta primer mix were used in a second PCR of roughly 7 to 11 cycles. TCRdb redid the calling of the 5' RACE reads with MiXCR, one entry per CDR3 protein. This sample has 600,000 or so distinct CDR3 sequences, with approximately 30% found just once. What was sequenced was blood. Every receptor here comes from a woman aged 80 or older in good health.

Regarding this clonotype: One junction end does not reproduce the germline sequence, and a read error may be involved. The V call is TRBV12-3 or TRBV12-4, the J call TRBJ1-6; D call uncertain. This CDR3 spans 14 amino acids. The DNA for the CDR3 is TGTGCCAGCAGTTTAGGGGGAAATAATTCACCCCCCCACTTT. This sequence encodes CASSLGGNNSPPHF.

This clonotype was counted many times. The chain joins TRBV14 to TRBJ1-2; TRBD1 is a possible D gene (5 bases). The CDR3 runs 15 residues. V gave up 2 bases and J gave up 2 bases, with 12 bases separating them. The germline CDR1 and CDR2 sequences are SGHDN and FVKESK. Here the CDR3 DNA reads TGTGCCAGCAGCCAATGGGACGGATGGAACTATGGCTACACCTTC. As protein: CASSQWDGWNYGYTF.

Ten or more counts support this clonotype. The CDR3 spells CASSLFAGNSPLHF. The CDR3 bases are TGTGCCAGCAGCTTATTTGCGGGGAATTCACCCCTCCACTTT. The rearrangement uses TRBV7-3 and TRBJ1-6, with D uncertain. This CDR3 spans 14 amino acids. V lost 2 bases and J lost 7, with 9 bases in between. Germline-derived CDR1 and CDR2 are SGHTA and FQGTGA.

This chain links TRBV20-1 with TRBJ1-6, with 11 bases matching TRBD1. The CDR3 spans 16 residues. After removal of 6 bases from V and 1 base from J, the junction contained 5 bases not matched to a gene. CDR1 is DFQATT, CDR2 SNEGSKA, per germline (reference sequence). The CDR3 reads CSATGTGGSYNSPLHF. The DNA for the CDR3 is TGCAGTGCCACTGGGACAGGGGGATCCTATAATTCACCCCTCCACTTT.

The chain links TRBV28 to TRBJ1-4, with 8 bases fitting TRBD1. Germline trimming cut 5 bases from V and 8 bases from J; bases unmatched to any gene: 10. The CDR3 is made up of 15 amino acids. Germline V gene data show CDR1 as MDHEN and CDR2 as SYDVKM. The CDR3 region has the DNA TGTGCCAGCAGTCTTCGGACAGGGCGAGAGGAAAAACTGTTTTTT. Its protein is CASSLRTGREEKLFF. Full variable domain (missing parts from reference TRBV28 and TRBJ1-4): DVKVTQSSRYLVKRTGEKVFLECVQDMDHENMFWYRQDPGLGLRLIYFSYDVKMKEKGDIPEGYSVSREKKERFSLILESASTNQTSMYLCASSLRTGREEKLFFGSGTQLSVL.